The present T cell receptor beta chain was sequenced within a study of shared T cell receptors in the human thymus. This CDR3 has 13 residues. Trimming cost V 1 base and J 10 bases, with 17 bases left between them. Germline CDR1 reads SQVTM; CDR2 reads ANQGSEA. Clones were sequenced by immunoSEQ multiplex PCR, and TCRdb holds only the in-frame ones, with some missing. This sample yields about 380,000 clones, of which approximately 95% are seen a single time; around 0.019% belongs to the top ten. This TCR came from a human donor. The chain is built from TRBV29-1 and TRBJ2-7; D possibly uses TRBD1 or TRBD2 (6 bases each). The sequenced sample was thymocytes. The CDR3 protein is CSVEVPGARVQYF. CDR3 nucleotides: TGCAGCGTTGAAGTTCCGGGGGCACGGGTTCAGTACTTC.